The sequence of this T cell receptor beta chain was determined in a study of blood T cell repertoires in COVID-19. CDR1 and CDR2 (germline): SGHTA, FQGNSA. CDR3 length equals 14 residues. V was trimmed by 5 bases and J by 5 bases, leaving 15 bases between them. Some clones are missing from TCRdb's copy, which holds only in-frame ones; the method was immunoSEQ multiplex PCR. The repertoire consists of a few hundred thousand clones, with 80% to 90% occurring once and the leading ten covering about 1.1%. The TCR sequence derives from a man aged 25 to 40 who had recovered from COVID-19. The rearrangement links TRBV7-2 to TRBJ1-1; TRBD1 is a possible D gene (6 bases). The sample was PBMCs or T cells enriched from blood (not recorded which). CDR3 sequence reads: CASSRGASATEAFF. CDR3 DNA sequence: TGTGCCAGCAGCCGGGGGGCGAGTGCGACTGAAGCTTTCTTT.